This T cell receptor beta chain was documented in a study of blood T cell repertoires in COVID-19. Across the whole study: The cDNA or gDNA used as material had been derived from T cells, B-cell-depleted T cells, or PBMCs.

This clone has just one count. The CDR3 is made up of 15 amino acids. Germline CDR1 and CDR2: SNHLY and FYNNEI. V was pared by 6 bases and J by 3 bases, with 7 bases of the junction left unmatched. Per the authors' pipeline: Reference gene primer amplification in the assay estimated nucleated cell counts. The method was immunoSEQ multiplex PCR; TCRdb's version includes in-frame clones alone and lacks a portion of them. V and J calls and clone size are copied from that table; D and trimming were computed from the DNA. The table shows 220,000 or so clones, with just under 85% occurring only once. Sequences were obtained from peripheral blood. V is TRBV2 and J is TRBJ1-2; 10 positions agree with TRBD1. The receptor was isolated from a woman of 80 years or more with acute or convalescent COVID-19. The CDR3 DNA is TGTGCCAGCAGCCCGGGACAGGGGCTATACTATGGCTACACCTTC. As protein: CASSPGQGLYYGYTF.